This T cell receptor beta chain was obtained from a study of blood T cell repertoires in COVID-19. Assay used: immunoSEQ multiplex PCR; TCRdb lists only in-frame clones, some missing. This table has about 120,000 clones, 85% to 90% appearing once. V shed 4 bases, J shed 4 bases, and the junction held 8 bases outside the gene matches. The CDR3 is 15 amino acids. The germline V gene encodes CDR1 MNHEY and CDR2 SVGAGI. V usage is TRBV6-5 and J usage is TRBJ1-2, with 8 bases matching TRBD1. The clonotype comes from a woman aged 55-70 years with COVID-19, enrolled during active disease. The sample was peripheral blood. The CDR3 loop is CASSSPDRAGYGYTF. The CDR3 nucleotides read TGTGCCAGCAGTTCACCGGACAGGGCAGGCTATGGCTACACCTTC.